This TCR beta chain was documented in a study of cytomegalovirus exposure and HLA in healthy donors. Here immunoSEQ multiplex PCR was the method, and the copy in TCRdb shows in-frame clones only, minus some. The sample comprises tens of thousands of clones, around 96% of which are singletons, and 4.5% rests with the top ten. A note on this clone: Its antigen is currently unknown.

The CDR3 totals 15 residues. Trimming stripped 1 base from V and 1 base from J, with 8 bases between. Germline V lookup: CDR1 LGHNA, CDR2 YSLEER. Findings of the study overall: In vitro, three CMV-associated chains proved specific for CMV antigens.

The clonotype comes from a woman between 18 and 29 years old in good health and CMV-seropositive. The sequencing sample was made of PBMCs. This chain links TRBV4-3 with TRBJ1-3, with D tentatively TRBD1 (6 bases). CDR3: CASSQVGGSGNTIYF. CDR3 nucleotides: TGCGCCAGCAGCCAAGTAGGGGGTTCTGGAAACACCATATATTTT.